The 3 T cell receptor beta chains in this list originate from one sample, sequenced in a study of PD-L1 blockade in urothelial cancer. The assay was immunoSEQ multiplex PCR, and TCRdb's table has in-frame clones only and misses some. The top ten hold almost 0.95% of the sample, which has about 100,000 clones, 90% to 95% seen once. The sample in question was PBMCs, obtained around atezolizumab (anti-PD-L1) treatment. Receptors originate from a woman older than 75 with urothelial cancer.

The chain carries TRBV5-1 and TRBJ2-5; TRBD2 agrees at 9 bases. CDR1 is SGHRS and CDR2 is YFSETQ in the germline V gene. This CDR3 has 16 residues. Losses at the gene ends were 1 base for V and 0 bases for J; bases not matched to a gene: 4. CDR3 loop: CASSLPSGTYQETQYF. CDR3 nucleotides: TGCGCCAGCAGCTTGCCTAGCGGGACCTACCAAGAGACCCAGTACTTC. Full variable domain (rest looked up from reference TRBV5-1 and TRBJ2-5): KAGVTQTPRYLIKTRGQQVTLSCSPISGHRSVSWYQQTPGQGLQFLFEYFSETQRNKGNFPGRFSGRQFSNSRSEMNVSTLELGDSALYLCASSLPSGTYQETQYFGPGTRLLVL.

This chain connects TRBV11-3 to TRBJ2-5; 10 positions match TRBD1. CDR1 SGHNT and CDR2 YENEEA come from the germline V gene. The junction had 4 bases not matched to a gene; V was cut back by 4 bases and J by 5 bases. This CDR3 is 14 amino acids long. The CDR3 sequence is CASSSGTGDETQYF. DNA of the CDR3: TGTGCCAGCAGCTCTGGGACAGGGGACGAGACCCAGTACTTC.

The chain carries TRBV5-1 and TRBJ2-1; no reliable D call. The CDR3 totals 15 residues. CDR1 and CDR2 from the germline V gene are SGHRS and YFSETQ. Trimming took off 0 bases at V and 8 bases at J, with 15 bases between the two ends. The DNA of the CDR3 is TGCGCCAGCAGCTTGGCCCGCAAATTCCAGGATGAGCAGTTCTTC. Amino acids: CASSLARKFQDEQFF.